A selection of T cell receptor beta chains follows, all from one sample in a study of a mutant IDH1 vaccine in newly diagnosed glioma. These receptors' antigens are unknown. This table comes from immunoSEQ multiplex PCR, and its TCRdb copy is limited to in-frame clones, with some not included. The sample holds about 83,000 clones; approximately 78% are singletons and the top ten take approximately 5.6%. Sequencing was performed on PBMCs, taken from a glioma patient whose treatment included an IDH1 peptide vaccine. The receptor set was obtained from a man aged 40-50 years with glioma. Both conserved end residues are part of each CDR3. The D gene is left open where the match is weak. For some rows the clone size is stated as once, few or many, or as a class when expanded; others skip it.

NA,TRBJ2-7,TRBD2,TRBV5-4,TGTGCCAGCAGCTTGGGTGGACTAGCGGTCTACGAGCAGTACTTC,CASSLGGLAVYEQYF
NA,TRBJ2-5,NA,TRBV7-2,TGTGCCAGCAGCTTAGCCCGCGGTGGGGCCTTAGAGACCCAGTACTTC,CASSLARGGALETQYF
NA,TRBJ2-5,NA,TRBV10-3,TGTGCCTACAGGATGGGACTCCAAGAGACCCAGTACTTC,CAYRMGLQETQYF
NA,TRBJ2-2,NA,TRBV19,TGTGCCAGTAGTATGAGGGGGACCTCTGGGGAGCTGTTTTTT,CASSMRGTSGELFF
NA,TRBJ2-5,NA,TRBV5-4,TGTGCCAGCAGCGGGGGTGAGACCCAGTACTTC,CASSGGETQYF
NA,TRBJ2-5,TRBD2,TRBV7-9,TGTGCCAGCGGGCGGGGGCAAGAGACCCAGTACTTC,CASGRGQETQYF
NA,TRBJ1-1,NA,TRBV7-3,TGTGCCAGCAGCCCTCAGGGGAACACTGAAGCTTTCTTT,CASSPQGNTEAFF
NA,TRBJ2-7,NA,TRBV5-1,TGCGCCAGCAGCGCCGGGACTTTAGGCTACGAGCAGTACTTC,CASSAGTLGYEQYF
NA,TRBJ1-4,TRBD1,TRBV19,TGTGCCAGTAGACCGACAGGGGGCTTTAATGAAAAACTGTTTTTT,CASRPTGGFNEKLFF
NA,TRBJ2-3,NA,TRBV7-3,TGTGCCAGCAGCTCATCCACAGATACGCAGTATTTT,CASSSSTDTQYF
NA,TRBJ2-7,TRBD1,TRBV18,TGTGCCAGCTCACCGACAGGGGACTACGAGCAGTACTTC,CASSPTGDYEQYF
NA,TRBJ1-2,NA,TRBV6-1,TGTGCCAGCAGTGAGAGCACAGAGAACTATGGCTACACCTTC,CASSESTENYGYTF
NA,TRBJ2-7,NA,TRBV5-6,TGTGCCAGCAGCTTGGCGGGGCCCCTGGAGCAGTACTTC,CASSLAGPLEQYF
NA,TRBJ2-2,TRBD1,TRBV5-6,TGTGCCAGCAGCTTGGTGGGACAGGGGTTCGGGGAGCTGTTTTTT,CASSLVGQGFGELFF
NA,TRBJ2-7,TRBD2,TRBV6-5,TGTGCCAGCAGCCCCGGGCGAGCGGGATACGAGCAGTACTTC,CASSPGRAGYEQYF
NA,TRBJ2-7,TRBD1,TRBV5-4,TGTGCCAGCAGCGCGCACCCGGGACAGGGGGCGGGGGAGCAGTACTTC,CASSAHPGQGAGEQYF
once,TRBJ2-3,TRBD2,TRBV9,TGTGCCAGCAGCGTAGGGCCGACTAGCGGGAGAATGGTGGATACGCAGTATTTT,CASSVGPTSGRMVDTQYF
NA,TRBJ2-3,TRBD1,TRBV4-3,TGCGCCAGCAGCCCAGGGGGTAGCGCGGCAGATACGCAGTATTTT,CASSPGGSAADTQYF
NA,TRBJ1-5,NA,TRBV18,TGTGCCAGCTCACCGCGGGACACCTCGAGCAATCAGCCCCAGCATTTT,CASSPRDTSSNQPQHF
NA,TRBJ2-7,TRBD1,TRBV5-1,TGCGCCAGCAGCTTGAGCGGACAGGGGGGTGAGGAGCAGTACTTC,CASSLSGQGGEEQYF
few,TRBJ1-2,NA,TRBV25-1,TGTGCCAGCAGTGTGGGACCGGGCTACACCTTC,CASSVGPGYTF
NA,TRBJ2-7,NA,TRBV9,TGTGCCAGCAGCGTGTTCGGGGGCGGGTACGAGCAGTACTTC,CASSVFGGGYEQYF
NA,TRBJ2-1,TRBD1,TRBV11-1,TGTGCCAGCAGCATCGGGACAGCCATTCCACGGAACTACAATGAGCAGTTCTTC,CASSIGTAIPRNYNEQFF
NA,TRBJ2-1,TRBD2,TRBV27,TGTGCCAGCAGATTAGCGGGGGTTCCAAGGAATGAGCAGTTCTTC,CASRLAGVPRNEQFF
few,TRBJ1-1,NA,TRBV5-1,TGCGCCAGCAGCTTGGTGCAGCGGACTGAAGCTTTCTTT,CASSLVQRTEAFF
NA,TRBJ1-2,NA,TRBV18,TGTGCCAGCTCACCGCGCAGCGAAACTAACTATGGCTACACCTTC,CASSPRSETNYGYTF
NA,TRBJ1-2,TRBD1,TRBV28,TGTGCCACCCAGGACAGGGGGCTTGGCTACACCTTC,CATQDRGLGYTF
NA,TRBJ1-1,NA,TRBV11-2,TGTGCCAGCAGCTTCAGTGGAGGGAACACTGAAGCTTTCTTT,CASSFSGGNTEAFF
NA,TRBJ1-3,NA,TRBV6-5,TGTGCCAGCAGAACACAGGGAACCGGAAACACCATATATTTT,CASRTQGTGNTIYF
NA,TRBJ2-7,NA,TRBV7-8,TGTGCCAGCAGCTTAAAGGGGTACGAGCAGTACTTC,CASSLKGYEQYF
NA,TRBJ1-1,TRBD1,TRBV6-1,TGTGCCAGCAGCCAGGGGGCGAGCACTGAAGCTTTCTTT,CASSQGASTEAFF
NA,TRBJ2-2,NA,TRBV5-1,TGCGCCAGCAGCTTGTCTAGCGTGACGGCCGGGGAGCTGTTTTTT,CASSLSSVTAGELFF
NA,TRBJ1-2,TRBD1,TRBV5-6,TGTGCCAGCAGCGAGGGGACAGGGGGTGGCTACACCTTC,CASSEGTGGGYTF
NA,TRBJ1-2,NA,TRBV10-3,TGTGCCATCAGTGAGCTCCGGTCGCCTAACTATGGCTACACCTTC,CAISELRSPNYGYTF
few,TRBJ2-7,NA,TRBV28,TGTGCCAGCAGTTTCCCTGCGCAGCGCCCTACCTACGAGCAGTACTTC,CASSFPAQRPTYEQYF
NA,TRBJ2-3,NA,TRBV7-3,TGTGCCAGCAGCTTAGGCGGGATCAGCACAGATACGCAGTATTTT,CASSLGGISTDTQYF
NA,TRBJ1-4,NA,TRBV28,TGTGCCAGCAGCTCCTACTGGGACGAAACTAATGAAAAACTGTTTTTT,CASSSYWDETNEKLFF
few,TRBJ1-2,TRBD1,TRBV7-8,TGTGCCAGCAGCTCCAGGTCACAGGGGGCCACCTATGGCTACACCTTC,CASSSRSQGATYGYTF
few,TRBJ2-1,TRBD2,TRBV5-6,TGTGCCAGCAGCCTTGTCCAGCGGGAGAACAATGAGCAGTTCTTC,CASSLVQRENNEQFF
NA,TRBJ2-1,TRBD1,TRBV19,TGTGCCAGTTTCCCCGGGACAGGGTCACTCAATGAGCAGTTCTTC,CASFPGTGSLNEQFF
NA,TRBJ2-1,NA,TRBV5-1,TGCGCCAGCAGCTTGTTTGGGGGCGGAGGTTACAATGAGCAGTTCTTC,CASSLFGGGGYNEQFF
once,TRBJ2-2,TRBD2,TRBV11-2,TGTGCCAGCAGCCCCCCGGGCGGGAGCACCGGGGAGCTGTTTTTT,CASSPPGGSTGELFF